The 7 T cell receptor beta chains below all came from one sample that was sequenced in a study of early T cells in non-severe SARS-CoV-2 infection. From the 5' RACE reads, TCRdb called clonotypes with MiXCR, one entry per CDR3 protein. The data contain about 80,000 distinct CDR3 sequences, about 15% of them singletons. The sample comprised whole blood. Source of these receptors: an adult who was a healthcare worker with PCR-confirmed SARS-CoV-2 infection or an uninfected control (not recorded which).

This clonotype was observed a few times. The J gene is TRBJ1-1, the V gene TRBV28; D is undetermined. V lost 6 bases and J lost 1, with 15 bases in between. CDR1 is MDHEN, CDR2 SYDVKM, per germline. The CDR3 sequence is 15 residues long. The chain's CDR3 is CASRRAGVGNTEAFF. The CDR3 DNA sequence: TGTGCCAGCAGACGGGCGGGTGTCGGGAACACTGAAGCTTTCTTT.

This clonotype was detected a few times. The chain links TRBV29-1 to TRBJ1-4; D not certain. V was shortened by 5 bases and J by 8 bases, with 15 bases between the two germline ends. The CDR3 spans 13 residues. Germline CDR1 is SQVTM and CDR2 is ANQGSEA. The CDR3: CSVTGRTGEKLFF. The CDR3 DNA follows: TGCAGCGTTACCGGGAGGACGGGAGAAAAACTGTTTTTT. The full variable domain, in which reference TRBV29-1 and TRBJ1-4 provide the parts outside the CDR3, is SAVISQKPSRDICQRGTSLTIQCQVDSQVTMMFWYRQQPGQSLTLIATANQGSEATYESGFVIDKFPISRPNLTFSTLTVSNMSPEDSSIYLCSVTGRTGEKLFFGSGTQLSVL.

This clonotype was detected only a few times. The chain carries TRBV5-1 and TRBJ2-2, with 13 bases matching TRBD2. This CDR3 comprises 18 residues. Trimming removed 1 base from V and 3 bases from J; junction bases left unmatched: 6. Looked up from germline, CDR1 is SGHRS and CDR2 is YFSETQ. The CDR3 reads CASSLTSGRGFDTGELFF. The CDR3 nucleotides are TGCGCCAGCAGCTTGACTAGCGGGAGGGGATTTGACACCGGGGAGCTGTTTTTT.

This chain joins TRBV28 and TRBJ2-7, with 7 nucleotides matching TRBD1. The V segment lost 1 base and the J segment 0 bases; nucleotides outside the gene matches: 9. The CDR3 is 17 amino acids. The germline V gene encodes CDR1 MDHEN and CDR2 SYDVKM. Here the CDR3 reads CASSLSTDRAYSYEQYF. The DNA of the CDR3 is TGTGCCAGCAGTTTATCCACCGACAGGGCCTACTCCTACGAGCAGTACTTC.

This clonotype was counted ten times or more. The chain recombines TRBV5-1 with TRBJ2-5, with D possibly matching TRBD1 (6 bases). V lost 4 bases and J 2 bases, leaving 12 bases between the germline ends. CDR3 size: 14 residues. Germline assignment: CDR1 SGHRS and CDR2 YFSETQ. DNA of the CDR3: TGCGCCAGCAGCAGCTGGACAGATCAAGAGACCCAGTACTTC. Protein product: CASSSWTDQETQYF.

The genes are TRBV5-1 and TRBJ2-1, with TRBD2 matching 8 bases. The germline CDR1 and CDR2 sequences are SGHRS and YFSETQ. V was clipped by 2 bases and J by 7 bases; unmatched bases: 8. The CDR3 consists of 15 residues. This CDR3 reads CASSFPAGGSNEQFF. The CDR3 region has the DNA TGCGCCAGCAGCTTTCCGGCGGGAGGCTCGAATGAGCAGTTCTTC. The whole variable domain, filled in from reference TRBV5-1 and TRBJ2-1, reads KAGVTQTPRYLIKTRGQQVTLSCSPISGHRSVSWYQQTPGQGLQFLFEYFSETQRNKGNFPGRFSGRQFSNSRSEMNVSTLELGDSALYLCASSFPAGGSNEQFFGPGTRLTVL.

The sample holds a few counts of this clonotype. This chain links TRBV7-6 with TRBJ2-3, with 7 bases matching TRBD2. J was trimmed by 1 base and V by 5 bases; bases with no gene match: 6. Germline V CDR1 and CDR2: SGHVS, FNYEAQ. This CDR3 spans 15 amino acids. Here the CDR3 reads CASSLSGRRTDTQYF. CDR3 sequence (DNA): TGTGCCAGCAGCCTTAGCGGGCGCCGCACAGATACGCAGTATTTT.